The table lists the clone carrying this T cell receptor (beta chain) with many counts. Its target is not known. Any patient presenting with uncontrolled infection, other autoimmune disease, pregnancy or lactation was left out. Orbital computed tomography and thyroid ultrasound, together with serum TRAb and thyroxine and clinical symptoms, were used for diagnoses. The CDR3 is made up of 17 amino acids. The germline CDR1 and CDR2 sequences are SEHNR and FQNEAQ (reference sequence). The V gene lost 2 bases and the J gene lost 0 bases, with 16 bases spanning the gap. Amplification yielded TCR beta CDR3 regions, with RNA transcripts as the source. Carried out on the TCR CDR3, a first-round RT-PCR used the HTBI primer set. TCRdb re-analysed the multiplex PCR reads in MiXCR, keeping a single row per CDR3 protein. In the table there are roughly 49,000 distinct CDR3 sequences, approximately 58% of which are singletons.

This sample is drawn from a study of T cells in Graves' hyperthyroidism and ophthalmopathy. Study-wide results and limits: Model output signaled ophthalmopathy a median roughly 6.5 months ahead of onset. Among clonotypes expanded in thyroid above 0.001, most were also found in blood.

The sample was peripheral blood or thyroid tissue (not recorded which). This receptor was taken from a young man with Graves' hyperthyroidism. This chain uses TRBV7-9 with TRBJ1-2, with a weak D call TRBD1 (6 bases). The CDR3 bases are TGTGCCAGCAGCTTATTGAGGGGGATCGGAGCTAACTATGGCTACACCTTC. Translated, it gives CASSLLRGIGANYGYTF. The full variable domain, its missing parts supplied by reference TRBV7-9 and TRBJ1-2, is DTGVSQNPRHKITKRGQNVTFRCDPISEHNRLYWYRQTLGQGPEFLTYFQNEAQLEKSRLLSDRFSAERPKGSFSTLEIQRTEQGDSAMYLCASSLLRGIGANYGYTFGSGTRLTVV.